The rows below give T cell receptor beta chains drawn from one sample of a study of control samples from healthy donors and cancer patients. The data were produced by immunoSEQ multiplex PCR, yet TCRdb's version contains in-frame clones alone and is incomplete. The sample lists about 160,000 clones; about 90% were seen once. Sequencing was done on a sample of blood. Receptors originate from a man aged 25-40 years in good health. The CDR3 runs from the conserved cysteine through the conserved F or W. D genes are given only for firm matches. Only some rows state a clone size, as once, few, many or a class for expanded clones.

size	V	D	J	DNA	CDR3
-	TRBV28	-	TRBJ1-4	TGTGCCAGCCGGTTAGAACCTTATGAAAAACTGTTTTTT	CASRLEPYEKLFF
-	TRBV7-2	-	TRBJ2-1	TGTGCCAGCAGCTCCCGGGACCTTCTACGGTTCTTC	CASSSRDLLRFF
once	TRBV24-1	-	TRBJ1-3	TGTGCCACCAGCGAATCCCCGGGCGATGGAAACACCATATATTTT	CATSESPGDGNTIYF
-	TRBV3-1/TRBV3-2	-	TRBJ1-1	TGTGCCAGCAGCCAAGGTCTGAACACTGAAGCTTTCTTT	CASSQGLNTEAFF
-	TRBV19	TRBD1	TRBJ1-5	TGTGCCAGTAGTATAGAGGACAGGCAGCCCCAGCATTTT	CASSIEDRQPQHF
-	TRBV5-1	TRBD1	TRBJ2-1	TGCGCCAGCAGCGCTACAGGGGCCGATGAGCAGTTCTTC	CASSATGADEQFF
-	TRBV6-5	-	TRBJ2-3	TGTGCCAGCACCAGAGGGAGCACAGATACGCAGTATTTT	CASTRGSTDTQYF
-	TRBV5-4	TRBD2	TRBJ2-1	TGTGCCAGCAGCCTGGGGCTAGCGGGAAGTAATGAGCAGTTCTTC	CASSLGLAGSNEQFF
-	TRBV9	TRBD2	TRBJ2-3	TGTGCCAGCAGCGTTAGCGGGCCAGATACGCAGTATTTT	CASSVSGPDTQYF
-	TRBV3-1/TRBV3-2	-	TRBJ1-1	TGTGCCAGCAGCCAAGAGGGGATTAGGACTGAAGCTTTCTTT	CASSQEGIRTEAFF
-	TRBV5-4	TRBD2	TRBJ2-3	TGTGCCAGCAGCTGGACTAGCGGCACAGATACGCAGTATTTT	CASSWTSGTDTQYF
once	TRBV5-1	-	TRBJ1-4	TGCGCCAGCAGCCCCCTTGGTACTGGTGAAAAACTGTTTTTT	CASSPLGTGEKLFF
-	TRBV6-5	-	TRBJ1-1	TGTGCCAGCAGTTCTTCAGGGTTTTACACTGAAGCTTTCTTT	CASSSSGFYTEAFF
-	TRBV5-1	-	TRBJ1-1	TGCGCCAGCAGCTTACAAAGTAGAGGACAGAGGAAAAACACTGAAGCTTTCTTT	CASSLQSRGQRKNTEAFF
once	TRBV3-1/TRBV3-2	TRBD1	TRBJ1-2	TGTGCCAGCAGCCGTCAGGGGGGGACGGTCTATGGCTACACCTTC	CASSRQGGTVYGYTF
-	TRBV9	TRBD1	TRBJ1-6	TGTGCCAGCAGCCCTACCGGCGGGACAGAGAATTCACCCCTCCACTTT	CASSPTGGTENSPLHF
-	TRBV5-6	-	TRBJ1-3	TGTGCCAGCAGCTTGGGTCCTTTGCTAGGGTCCTCTGGAAACACCATATATTTT	CASSLGPLLGSSGNTIYF
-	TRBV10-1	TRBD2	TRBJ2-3	TGCGCCAGCCCCTCGGGGGGGGGACTGGATACGCAGTATTTT	CASPSGGGLDTQYF
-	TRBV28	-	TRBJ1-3	TGTGCCAGCAGCCCACTAGGGTCTGGGACCTACTCTGGAAACACCATATATTTT	CASSPLGSGTYSGNTIYF
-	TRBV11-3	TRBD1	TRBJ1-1	TGTGCCAGCAGCTTAACAACAGGGGCCGGCACTGAAGCTTTCTTT	CASSLTTGAGTEAFF
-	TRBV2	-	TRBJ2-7	TGTGCCAGCAGTGTTTGGGAGCGGAAGACCTACGAGCAGTACTTC	CASSVWERKTYEQYF
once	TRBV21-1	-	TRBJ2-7	TGTGCCAGCTGGGCGGGGCTATTTCACGAGCAGTACTTC	CASWAGLFHEQYF
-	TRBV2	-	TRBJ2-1	TGTGCCAGCACAACCTACAATGAGCAGTTCTTC	CASTTYNEQFF
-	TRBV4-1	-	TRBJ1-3	TGCGCCAGCAGCCAAGAAGGGGTTTCTGGAAACACCATATATTTT	CASSQEGVSGNTIYF
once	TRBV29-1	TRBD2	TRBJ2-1	TGCAGCGTATCGGGGGGATTTGTAAATGAGCAGTTCTTC	CSVSGGFVNEQFF
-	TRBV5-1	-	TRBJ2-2	TGCGCCAGCAGTCAGGTCGGGGGGAACACCGGGGAGCTGTTTTTT	CASSQVGGNTGELFF
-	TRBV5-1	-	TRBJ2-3	TGCGCCAGCAGCTTTACAGTAAACCCTAGCACAGATACGCAGTATTTT	CASSFTVNPSTDTQYF
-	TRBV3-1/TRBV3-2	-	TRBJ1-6	TGTGCCAGCAGCCAAGTCAGGGACCCCAATTCACCCCTCCACTTT	CASSQVRDPNSPLHF
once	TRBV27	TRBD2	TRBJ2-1	TGTGCCAGCAGTCCCACTAGCGGGCTGTACAATGAGCAGTTCTTC	CASSPTSGLYNEQFF
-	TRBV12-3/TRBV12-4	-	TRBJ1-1	TGTGCCAGCAAAGGGGACGGGACTGAAGCTTTCTTT	CASKGDGTEAFF
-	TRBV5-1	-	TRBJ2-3	TGCGCCAGCAGCTTGGGGGACTCCCGCATCACAGATACGCAGTATTTT	CASSLGDSRITDTQYF
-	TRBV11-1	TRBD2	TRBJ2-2	TGTGCCAGCAGCGGGACTAGCGGGAGAAGAGCCGGGGAGCTGTTTTTT	CASSGTSGRRAGELFF
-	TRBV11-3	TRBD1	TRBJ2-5	TGTGCCAGCAGCACTGGACAGGGGGCCGGAGAGACCCAGTACTTC	CASSTGQGAGETQYF
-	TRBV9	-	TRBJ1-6	TGTGCCAGCAGCGTAGGGGCAGACGTTAATTCACCCCTCCACTTT	CASSVGADVNSPLHF
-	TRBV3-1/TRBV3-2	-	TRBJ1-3	TGTGCCAGCAGCCAACCGGAAGCTGGAAACACCATATATTTT	CASSQPEAGNTIYF
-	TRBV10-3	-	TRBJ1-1	TGTGCCATCAGCCCTTGGGAACCGGCTAGGGCTTTCTTT	CAISPWEPARAFF
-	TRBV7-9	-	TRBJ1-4	TGTGCCAGCAGCTTAATAGGAGAAAAACTGTTTTTT	CASSLIGEKLFF
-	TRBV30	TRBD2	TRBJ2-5	TGTGCCTGGAGTGAGGGGAGCGGGAGGGAACAAGAGACCCAGTACTTC	CAWSEGSGREQETQYF
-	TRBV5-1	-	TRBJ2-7	TGCGCCAGCAGCTTGGGACAGTTCGAGCAGTACTTC	CASSLGQFEQYF
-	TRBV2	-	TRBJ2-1	TGTGCCAGCCTAAGGGGCTCCTACAATGAGCAGTTCTTC	CASLRGSYNEQFF
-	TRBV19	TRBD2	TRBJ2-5	TGTGCCAGTAAGTCTAGCGGGGGGCTCGGGGAGGTCCAGTACTTC	CASKSSGGLGEVQYF
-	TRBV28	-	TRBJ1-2	TGTGCCAGCAGTTTACAGTATGGCTACACCTTC	CASSLQYGYTF
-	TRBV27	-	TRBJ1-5	TGTGCCAGCAGTCGTTATAGCAATCAGCCCCAGCATTTT	CASSRYSNQPQHF
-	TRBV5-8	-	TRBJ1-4	TGTGCCAGCAGCTTAAAGGGTATTAGGAATGAAAAACTGTTTTTT	CASSLKGIRNEKLFF